Listed here is a single T cell receptor (beta chain). Its target is not known. The sample comes from a study of blood T cells in healthy people across ages. Whole-study results and caveats: A roughly linear age-dependent decrease characterized TCR beta diversity per million T cells.

Then a second PCR, running roughly 7 to 11 cycles, was carried out with a sample-barcoded 5' primer and a J-beta primer mix. TCRdb analysed the 5' RACE reads with MiXCR anew, one entry per CDR3 protein. Among approximately 780,000 distinct CDR3 sequences listed, around a quarter were seen once. V lost 6 bases, J lost 7 bases, and 19 bases lay in between. The CDR3 has 14 residues. Germline CDR1 is MNHNY and CDR2 is SVGAGI (reference sequence). These records were also assigned to another study, of T cells of mothers and their children.

The TCR comes from a boy aged 10-17 years in good health. The sample consisted of blood. The chain recombines TRBV6-6 with TRBJ2-7; D is possibly TRBD1 (6 bases). CDR3 bases: TGTGCCAGCAGAACAGGGACGGAAGCCTGGGAGCAGTACTTC. Translating it yields CASRTGTEAWEQYF.